This is a list of T cell receptor beta chains from one sample in a study of STAT3 mutations in large granular lymphocyte leukemia. The method was immunoSEQ multiplex PCR; TCRdb's version includes in-frame clones alone and lacks a portion of them. The sample comprises under 15,000 clones, 80% to 90% of which are singletons, and 9% to 15% rests with the top ten. The sequenced sample consisted of PBMCs. The source is a human donor with T large granular lymphocyte leukemia. Some clones in this sample may be carry-over from other donors' samples. The CDR3 runs from the conserved cysteine through the conserved F or W. A D gene is named only where the DNA matches it firmly. Clone size is shown for a subset of rows, as once, few, many or a class of expanded clone.

TRBD1,TRBJ2-7,TRBV10-3,few,CAISLSGTGEGEQYF
-,TRBJ1-2,TRBV4-1,-,CASSQRGGVGYGYTF
-,TRBJ1-1,TRBV5-1,-,CASSLRGGTEAFF
TRBD1,TRBJ2-5,TRBV19,-,CASRGQGIGETQYF
-,TRBJ1-2,TRBV2,-,CASRGGQNYGYTF
TRBD2,TRBJ2-2,TRBV5-4,-,CASSLGVTGGGRTGELFF
TRBD1,TRBJ1-2,TRBV6-1,-,CASSEAGTDAGYTF
-,TRBJ2-7,TRBV14,once,CASSQLTGSGMKQYF
-,TRBJ2-7,TRBV30,few,CAWASVSYEQYF
-,TRBJ1-1,TRBV6-6,few,CASSYSSGATAFF
TRBD2,TRBJ2-7,TRBV9,-,CASSALAGAYEQYF
TRBD1,TRBJ1-5,TRBV19,-,CASSTTGGLNQPQHF
-,TRBJ1-6,TRBV5-4,-,CASSYLGYTIDNSPLHF